This T cell receptor (beta chain) was profiled in a study of T cell repertoires in cytomegalovirus infection. Study-wide points: CMV-specific TCR beta clonotypes restricted by HLA-C dominated the ex vivo response. Cumulative frequency of public TCR beta families picked out carriers of CMV plus the relevant HLA.

One entry per CDR3 protein results from TCRdb running MiXCR on the reads. The repertoire holds approximately 730,000 distinct CDR3 sequences, with roughly a third as singletons. From germline, CDR1 is LNHDA and CDR2 SQIVND (reference sequence). J lost 3 bases, V lost 3 bases, and 8 bases had no gene match. The CDR3 runs to 16 residues. Comment on this clonotype: Its antigen is unknown.

The chain carries TRBV19 and TRBJ2-1, with 7 bases fitting TRBD2. The TCR was taken from a human donor in good health (CMV status not recorded). Some clones in this sample may be carry-over from other donors' samples. The sequences come from cultured PBMCs, collected from culture after CMV antigen stimulation. This chain's CDR3 is CASSMKLAEIYNEQFF. The DNA for the CDR3 is TGTGCCAGTAGTATGAAGCTAGCGGAGATCTACAATGAGCAGTTCTTC.